This T cell receptor (beta chain) was recorded in a study of T cells after yellow fever vaccination. V was clipped by 5 bases and J by 4 bases; unmatched bases: 11. The CDR3 extends over 16 amino acids. CDR1 SGHVS and CDR2 FNYEAQ come from the germline V gene. TCRdb independently ran MiXCR on the 5' RACE reads; one entry per CDR3 protein. This sample has just under 600,000 distinct CDR3 sequences; roughly 14% occur once, and the top ten carry more than 12%. In this sample, this clonotype turned up many times. Its antigen is currently unknown. Findings and limits, study-wide: Booster samples showed a return of most primary-vaccination clones (around 96% CD4, approximately 90% CD8).

The chain has TRBV7-6 and TRBJ2-3; 8 nucleotides agree with TRBD2. The clonotype was recovered from a man younger than 40 who received the YFV17D yellow fever vaccine. The material was PBMCs, obtained on the day of the yellow fever booster vaccination. CDR3 DNA: TGTGCCAGCAGCCCACCAGCGGGAGTAAGCCCAGATACGCAGTATTTT. This codes for CASSPPAGVSPDTQYF.